Each of the 21 T cell receptor beta chains below was sequenced from the same sample in a study of CD4 T cell repertoires in COVID-19. Repertoires were generated with immunoSEQ multiplex PCR, while TCRdb's copy carries only in-frame clones and drops some. The sample holds approximately 22,000 clones, roughly 87% seen once. These memory T cells were uncultured and sequenced directly after ex vivo isolation. The source material was central memory CD4+ T cells from blood, sampled before the COVID-19 pandemic. All receptors derive from a human donor who had COVID-19.

CDR3 nucleotide sequence: TGTGCCTGGAGTCAGAGCGGGAGGGGGAATGAGCAGTTCTTC. Its translation: CAWSQSGRGNEQFF. The chain has TRBV30 and TRBJ2-1; TRBD2 matches 10 bases. This CDR3 region has 14 residues. Germline V gene lookup returns CDR1 GTSNPN and CDR2 SVGIG (reference sequence). V lost 2 bases to trimming and J lost 7 bases; unmatched junction nucleotides: 5.

The chain has TRBV6-6 and TRBJ2-7, with D possibly being TRBD2 (5 bases). Germline assignment: CDR1 MNHNY and CDR2 SVGAGI (reference sequence). This CDR3 spans 12 amino acids. Deletions cut 8 bases from V and 4 bases from J, with 12 bases between. In DNA, the CDR3 is TGTGCCAGCTGGGGAGAAAATTACGAGCAGTACTTC. Amino acids: CASWGENYEQYF.

The chain uses TRBV4-1 and TRBJ2-3, with 10 bases fitting TRBD2. Germline V gives CDR1 MGHRA, CDR2 YSYEKL. The CDR3 is 16 residues long. Germline trimming cut 1 base from V and 2 bases from J; bases unmatched to any gene: 3. The CDR3 nucleotides are TGCGCCAGCAGCCAAGGGCTAGCGGGGGCCACAGATACGCAGTATTTT. Its translation is CASSQGLAGATDTQYF.

The sample holds a few counts of this clone. The J gene is TRBJ1-5, the V gene TRBV6-1; the match to TRBD1 covers 8 bases. The germline V gene encodes CDR1 MNHNS and CDR2 SASEGT. CDR3 length: 12 residues. V shed 7 bases, J shed 9 bases, and the junction held 5 bases outside the gene matches. As DNA, the CDR3 is TGTGCCAGCACCCAGGGGGCGCGGCCCCAGCATTTT. The encoded protein is CASTQGARPQHF.

The chain is built from TRBV9 and TRBJ1-5; D is unresolved. Germline loops: CDR1 SGDLS, CDR2 YYNGEE. V shed 0 bases and J shed 2 bases, with 9 bases lying between them. The CDR3 is 15 residues long. The CDR3 DNA follows: TGTGCCAGCAGCGTAGGTCCAGATGGCAATCAGCCCCAGCATTTT. It codes for CASSVGPDGNQPQHF.

The chain joins TRBV20-1 to TRBJ1-1; D not resolved. The CDR3 loop spans 11 amino acids. Germline V CDR1 and CDR2: DFQATT, SNEGSKA (reference sequence). V shed 5 bases and J shed 3 bases, with 7 bases lying between them. The DNA for the CDR3 is TGCAGTGCTTCCCCCGACACTGAAGCTTTCTTT. As protein: CSASPDTEAFF.

V gene TRBV5-1 combines with J gene TRBJ1-1, with 11 positions matching TRBD1. Germline assignment: CDR1 SGHRS and CDR2 YFSETQ. The CDR3 contains 12 residues. V shed 7 bases, J shed 5 bases, and the junction held 1 base outside the gene matches. DNA for the CDR3: TGCGCCAGCGGGACAGGGGGGACTGAAGCTTTCTTT. Encoded protein: CASGTGGTEAFF.

The chain combines TRBV6-1 with TRBJ2-4; 10 bases align to TRBD1. This CDR3 is 15 amino acids long. Germline V gives CDR1 MNHNS, CDR2 SASEGT. V lost 3 bases, J lost 6 bases, and 5 bases stayed unmatched. CDR3 sequence: CASSEPGQGRNIQYF. The DNA of the CDR3 is TGTGCCAGCAGTGAGCCGGGACAGGGGAGAAACATTCAGTACTTC.

The chain recombines TRBV6-1 with TRBJ2-5; D unresolved. Trimming removed 4 bases from V and 5 bases from J, with 17 bases in between. Germline loops: CDR1 MNHNS, CDR2 SASEGT. The CDR3 consists of 15 residues. For the CDR3, the DNA is TGTGCCAGCAGTGCCGGAGATCCAAAGAGGGAGACCCAGTACTTC. Translating it yields CASSAGDPKRETQYF.

This chain connects TRBV11-2 to TRBJ2-2; D call uncertain. The CDR3 has 14 amino acids. Trimming removed 1 base from V and 7 bases from J, with 10 bases in between. Per germline, CDR1 SGHAT and CDR2 FQNNGV. The CDR3: CASSLGGRSGELFF. Written as DNA, the CDR3 is TGTGCCAGCAGCTTAGGTGGGCGAAGCGGGGAGCTGTTTTTT. Filled out from reference TRBV11-2 and TRBJ2-2, the complete variable domain reads EAGVAQSPRYKIIEKRQSVAFWCNPISGHATLYWYQQILGQGPKLLIQFQNNGVVDDSQLPKDRFSAERLKGVDSTLKIQPAKLEDSAVYLCASSLGGRSGELFFGEGSRLTVL.

V usage is TRBV10-3 and J usage is TRBJ1-1; the match to TRBD1 covers 7 bases. Trimming cost V 5 bases and J 5 bases; bases outside gene matches: 11. The germline V gene encodes CDR1 ENHRY and CDR2 SYGVKD. This CDR3 has 15 amino acids. The CDR3 bases are TGTGCCATCAGTACCGGACAGGAGAAAAGAACTGAAGCTTTCTTT. It codes for CAISTGQEKRTEAFF.

This clone was observed a handful of times. The chain combines TRBV5-6 with TRBJ2-1; 10 bases match TRBD2. The CDR3 has 15 amino acids. V shed 7 bases and J 8 bases; nucleotides not matched to a gene: 12. Germline V gene lookup returns CDR1 SGHDT and CDR2 YYEEEE. The CDR3 reads CASRRAGGPIDEQFF. The CDR3 DNA reads TGTGCCAGCCGCCGAGCGGGAGGGCCTATTGATGAGCAGTTCTTC. The whole variable domain, remainder taken from reference TRBV5-6 and TRBJ2-1, is DAGVTQSPTHLIKTRGQQVTLRCSPKSGHDTVSWYQQALGQGPQFIFQYYEEEERQRGNFPDRFSGHQFPNYSSELNVNALLLGDSALYLCASRRAGGPIDEQFFGPGTRLTVL.

The chain couples TRBV19 to TRBJ2-7, with 7 bases that match TRBD2. The CDR3 sequence is 14 residues long. Germline CDR1 reads LNHDA; CDR2 reads SQIVND (reference sequence). Losses at the gene ends were 5 bases for V and 2 bases for J; bases not matched to a gene: 6. CDR3 sequence: CASSFGRGTYEQYF. In DNA, the CDR3 is TGTGCCAGTAGTTTTGGGCGGGGGACCTACGAGCAGTACTTC.

The rearrangement links TRBV28 to TRBJ2-3; TRBD2 matches 10 bases. CDR1 MDHEN and CDR2 SYDVKM come from the germline V gene. The CDR3 consists of 16 residues. The V segment lost 8 bases and the J segment 0 bases; nucleotides outside the gene matches: 8. The CDR3 DNA sequence: TGTGCCAGCGGCGCTAGCGGGAGAGGGAGCACAGATACGCAGTATTTT. This translates into CASGASGRGSTDTQYF.

This rearrangement joins TRBV19 to TRBJ1-4; 7 nucleotides line up with TRBD1. The CDR3 has 13 amino acids. The V segment lost 7 bases and the J segment 7 bases; nucleotides outside the gene matches: 6. The germline V gene encodes CDR1 LNHDA and CDR2 SQIVND (reference sequence). The CDR3 loop reads CASKEGAREKLFF. The CDR3 DNA reads TGTGCCAGTAAGGAGGGGGCGCGTGAAAAACTGTTTTTT.

The chain employs TRBV6-4 and TRBJ2-6; D unclear. Trimming removed 8 bases from V and 1 base from J, with 3 bases in between. Germline V gene data show CDR1 as MRHNA and CDR2 as SNTAGT. The CDR3 sequence is 12 residues long. The DNA of the CDR3 is TGTGCCAGCTCTTCTGGGGCCAACGTCCTGACTTTC. Translating it yields CASSSGANVLTF.

The chain recombines TRBV6-5 with TRBJ2-7; TRBD2 agrees at 10 bases. Germline V gene lookup returns CDR1 MNHEY and CDR2 SVGAGI. V trimming: 7 bases; J trimming: 3 bases; junction bases outside the gene matches: 6. CDR3 length equals 14 residues. CDR3 residues: CASMQLAGSYEQYF. CDR3 DNA sequence: TGTGCCAGCATGCAACTAGCGGGGAGCTACGAGCAGTACTTC.

V is TRBV28 and J is TRBJ1-2; no clear D. In germline, CDR1 is MDHEN, CDR2 SYDVKM. CDR3 length equals 13 residues. V was trimmed by 1 base and J by 7 bases, leaving 10 bases between them. The CDR3 region is CASSLSEARGYTF. Here the CDR3 DNA reads TGTGCCAGCAGTTTATCAGAGGCTCGTGGCTACACCTTC.

This chain joins TRBV10-2 and TRBJ2-7; maybe TRBD1 (5 bases). The CDR3 sequence is 12 residues long. Germline V gene sequence: CDR1 WSHSY, CDR2 SAAADI. V lost 4 bases, J lost 2 bases, and 6 bases lay in between. This chain's CDR3 is CASSVGAYEQYF. The CDR3 bases are TGCGCCAGCAGTGTAGGGGCCTACGAGCAGTACTTC.

The rearrangement links TRBV7-3 to TRBJ2-3; 15 bases fit TRBD2. This CDR3 comprises 18 residues. The germline gives CDR1 SGHTA, CDR2 FQGTGA. Germline trimming cut 5 bases from V and 0 bases from J; bases unmatched to any gene: 6. The CDR3 region is CASSPTGLAGGSTDTQYF. The CDR3 DNA sequence: TGTGCCAGCAGCCCAACGGGACTAGCGGGGGGTAGCACAGATACGCAGTATTTT.

This chain joins TRBV4-2 and TRBJ2-2; 10 bases match TRBD2. The CDR3 is 17 residues long. The ends lost 2 bases at V and 5 bases at J; junction bases unmatched: 8. The V gene's germline CDR1 is LGHNA and CDR2 YNFKEQ. CDR3 sequence: CASSQTSGGAGTGELFF. The CDR3 DNA reads as TGTGCCAGCAGCCAAACGAGCGGGGGGGCAGGGACCGGGGAGCTGTTTTTT.